What follows is one T cell receptor beta chain and its context. Its specific antigen is unknown. There are no base qualities to consult, and no much larger clone falls within one base. Sequencer: Illumina HiSeq 2500. Quantitative 5'-RACE with molecular barcodes was used to prepare TCR beta libraries. Under the source paper's analysis protocol: A new computational method, built on a probabilistic model of VDJ rearrangement, was used to identify disease-linked TCR variants. The raw public data were reprocessed by TCRdb itself: fastp quality trimming at Q25, MiXCR clonotype calling, in-frame beta chains only. Each entry merges the rows of one CDR3 protein and shows their most common DNA and genes. The V and J calls were not made by the authors but by TCRdb's processing. The sample table contains some 840,000 distinct CDR3 sequences; only one count was recorded for about 11% of them. The top ten clonotypes cover about 0.49% of the sample.

These data come from a study of CD8 T cells in ankylosing spondylitis (dated by TCRdb to the late 2010s). Context from the whole study: The study profiled T cell receptor beta repertoires in healthy donors and ankylosing spondylitis patients to find disease-linked TCR variants. The full study cohort was made up of 25 ankylosing spondylitis patients and 108 healthy donors. Peripheral blood samples were taken, and synovial fluid was additionally collected from ankylosing spondylitis patients.

The paper as a whole reports these results and caveats: Some TCR beta motif variants had previously been reported in synovial fluid and blood of reactive arthritis patients, which suggested common disease-initiation mechanisms. In peripheral blood, the disease-linked clones were found at relatively low frequencies and had a CD8+ phenotype. The disease-linked clones were reported as significantly enriched in matched synovial fluid samples from ankylosing spondylitis patients. Blood from ankylosing spondylitis patients appeared to be characterized by a TCR beta motif composed of several highly homologous amino acid variants.

V is cut by 4 bases and J by 1 base, and the space between the germline ends is 10 bases. The CDR3 runs 13 residues from the cysteine to the phenylalanine. Only the CDR3 region is kept as DNA, spanning 39 bases read in frame from base 1. The germline V gene gives CDR1 as SQVTM and CDR2 as ANQGSEA. The specimen was blood, either unsorted or a sorted T cell fraction (not recorded which). The clonotype was recovered from a male donor with ankylosing spondylitis. The V gene is TRBV29-1 and the J gene is TRBJ1-1, with no confident D gene call. The bases read TGCAGCGTTGCGCTTAGAACGAACACTGAAGCTTTCTTT. This yields the protein CSVALRTNTEAFF.